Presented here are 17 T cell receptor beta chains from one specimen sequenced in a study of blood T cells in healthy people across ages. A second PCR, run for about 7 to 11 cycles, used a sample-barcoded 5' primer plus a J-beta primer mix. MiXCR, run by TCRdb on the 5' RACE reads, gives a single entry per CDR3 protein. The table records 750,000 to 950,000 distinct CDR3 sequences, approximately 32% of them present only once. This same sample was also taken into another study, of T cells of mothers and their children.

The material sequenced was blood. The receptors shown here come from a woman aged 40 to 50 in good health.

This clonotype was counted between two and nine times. The CDR3 region has the DNA TGTGCCAGCAGCTTACAGGTGGGACAGGGAACCTACGGGCAGTACTTC. Its translation: CASSLQVGQGTYGQYF. J is TRBJ2-5 and V is TRBV7-9; 9 positions match TRBD1. The V gene's germline CDR1 is SEHNR and CDR2 FQNEAQ (reference sequence). The CDR3 has 16 amino acids. J was trimmed by 11 bases and V by 2 bases; bases with no gene match: 15.

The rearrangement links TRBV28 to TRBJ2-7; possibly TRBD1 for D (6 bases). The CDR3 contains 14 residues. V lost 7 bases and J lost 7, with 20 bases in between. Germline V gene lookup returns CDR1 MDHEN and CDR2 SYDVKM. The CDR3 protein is CASIFGGSYNEQYF. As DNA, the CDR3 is TGTGCCAGCATTTTTGGGGGCTCCTACAATGAGCAGTACTTC.

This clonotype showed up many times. Here the CDR3 DNA reads TGCAGTGCAACCCCTGGGGGAGGCTACACCTTC. Translating it yields CSATPGGGYTF. V gene TRBV20-1 combines with J gene TRBJ1-2, with D possibly TRBD1 on 5 matching bases. CDR3 length: 11 residues. The germline CDR1 and CDR2 sequences are DFQATT and SNEGSKA (reference sequence). V was clipped by 6 bases and J by 8 bases, with 13 bases between them.

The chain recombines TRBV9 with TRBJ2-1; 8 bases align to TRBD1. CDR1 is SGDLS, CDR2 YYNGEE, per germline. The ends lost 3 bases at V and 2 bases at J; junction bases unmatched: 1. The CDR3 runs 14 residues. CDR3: CASSGRGPYNEQFF. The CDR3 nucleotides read TGTGCCAGCAGCGGCAGGGGGCCCTACAATGAGCAGTTCTTC.

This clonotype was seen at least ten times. The CDR3 protein is CASRGIDGYTF. CDR3 nucleotide sequence: TGTGCCAGCCGGGGGATTGATGGCTACACCTTC. The chain uses TRBV28 and TRBJ1-2; maybe TRBD1 (5 bases). Germline lookup yields CDR1 MDHEN and CDR2 SYDVKM. The CDR3 is 11 amino acids. Trimming took off 8 bases at V and 6 bases at J, with 10 bases between the two ends.

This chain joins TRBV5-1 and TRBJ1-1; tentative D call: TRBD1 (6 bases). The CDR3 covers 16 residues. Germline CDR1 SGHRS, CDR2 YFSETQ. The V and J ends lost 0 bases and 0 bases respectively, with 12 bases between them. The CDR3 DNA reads TGCGCCAGCAGCTTGGGGGGGGCCAGGGTGAACACTGAAGCTTTCTTT. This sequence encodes CASSLGGARVNTEAFF.

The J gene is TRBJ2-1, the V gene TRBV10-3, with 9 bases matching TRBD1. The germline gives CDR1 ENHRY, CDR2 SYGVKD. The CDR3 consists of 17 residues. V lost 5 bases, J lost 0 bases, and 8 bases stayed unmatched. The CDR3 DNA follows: TGTGCCATCAGTATGAACAGGGGGCTGAGCTCCTACAATGAGCAGTTCTTC. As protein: CAISMNRGLSSYNEQFF.

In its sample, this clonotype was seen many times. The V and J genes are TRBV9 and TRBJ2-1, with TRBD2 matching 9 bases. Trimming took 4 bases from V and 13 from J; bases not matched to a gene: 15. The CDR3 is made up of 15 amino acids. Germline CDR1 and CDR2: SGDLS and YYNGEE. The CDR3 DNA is TGTGCCAGCAGCCCCGGGGTAGCGGGGGAATTCCGTCAGTTCTTC. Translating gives CASSPGVAGEFRQFF.

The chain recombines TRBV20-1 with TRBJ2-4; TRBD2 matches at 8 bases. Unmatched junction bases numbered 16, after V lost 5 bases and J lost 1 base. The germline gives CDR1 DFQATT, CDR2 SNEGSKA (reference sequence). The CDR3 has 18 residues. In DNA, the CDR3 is TGCAGTGCTCCCCCAGGGGCGGGGGGCCGGAGCGCCAAAAACATTCAGTACTTC. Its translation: CSAPPGAGGRSAKNIQYF.

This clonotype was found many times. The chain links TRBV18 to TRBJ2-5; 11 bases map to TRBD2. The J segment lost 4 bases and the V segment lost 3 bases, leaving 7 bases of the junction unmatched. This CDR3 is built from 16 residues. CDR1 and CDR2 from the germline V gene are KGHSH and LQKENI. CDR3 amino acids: CASSPLGTSGRETQYF. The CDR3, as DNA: TGTGCCAGCTCACCGCTGGGGACTAGCGGCAGAGAGACCCAGTACTTC.

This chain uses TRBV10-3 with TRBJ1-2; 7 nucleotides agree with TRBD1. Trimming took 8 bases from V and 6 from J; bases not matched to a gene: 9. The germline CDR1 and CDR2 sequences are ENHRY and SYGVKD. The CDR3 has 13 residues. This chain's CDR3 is CAIGQTGKNGYTF. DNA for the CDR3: TGTGCCATCGGGCAGACAGGGAAGAATGGCTACACCTTC.

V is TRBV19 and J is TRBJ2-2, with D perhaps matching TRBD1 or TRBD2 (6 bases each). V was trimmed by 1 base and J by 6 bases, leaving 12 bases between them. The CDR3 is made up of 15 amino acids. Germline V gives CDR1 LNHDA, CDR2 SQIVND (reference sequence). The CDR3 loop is CASSIAWGASGELFF. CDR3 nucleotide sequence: TGTGCCAGTAGTATAGCCTGGGGGGCGTCCGGGGAGCTGTTTTTT. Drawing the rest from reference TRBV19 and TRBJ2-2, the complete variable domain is DGGITQSPKYLFRKEGQNVTLSCEQNLNHDAMYWYRQDPGQGLRLIYYSQIVNDFQKGDIAEGYSVSREKKESFPLTVTSAQKNPTAFYLCASSIAWGASGELFFGEGSRLTVL.

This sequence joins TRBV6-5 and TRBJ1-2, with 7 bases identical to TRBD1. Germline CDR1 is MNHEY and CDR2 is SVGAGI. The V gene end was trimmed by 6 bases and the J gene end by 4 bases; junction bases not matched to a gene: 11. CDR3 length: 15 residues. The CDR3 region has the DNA TGTGCCAGCAGCCCCAACGACAGGGCCCCCTATGGCTACACCTTC. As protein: CASSPNDRAPYGYTF.

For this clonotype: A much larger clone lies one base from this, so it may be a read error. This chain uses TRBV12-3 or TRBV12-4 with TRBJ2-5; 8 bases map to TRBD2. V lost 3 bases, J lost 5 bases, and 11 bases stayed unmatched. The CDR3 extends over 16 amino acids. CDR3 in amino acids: CASSFAQLAVVETQYF. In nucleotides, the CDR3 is TGTGCCAGCAGTTTCGCCCAACTAGCGGTCGTCGAGACCCAGTACTTC.

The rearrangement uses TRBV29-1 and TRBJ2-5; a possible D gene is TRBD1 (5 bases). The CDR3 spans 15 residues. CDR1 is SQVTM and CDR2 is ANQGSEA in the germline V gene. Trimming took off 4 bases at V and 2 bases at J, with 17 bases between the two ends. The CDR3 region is CSVGWTRLPQETQYF. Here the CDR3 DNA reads TGCAGCGTTGGGTGGACAAGGCTCCCACAAGAGACCCAGTACTTC.

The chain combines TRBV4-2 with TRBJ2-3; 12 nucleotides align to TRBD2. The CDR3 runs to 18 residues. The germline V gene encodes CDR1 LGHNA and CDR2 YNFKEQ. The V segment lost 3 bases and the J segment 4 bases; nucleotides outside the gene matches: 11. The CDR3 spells CASSHVSSGGARSDTQYF. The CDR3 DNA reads TGTGCCAGCAGCCACGTTTCTAGCGGGGGGGCCCGGTCAGATACGCAGTATTTT.

The CDR3 region has the DNA TGCGCCAGCAGCTTGGTGGTGGGGTTAGACACTGAAGCTTTCTTT. Its translation is CASSLVVGLDTEAFF. This rearrangement joins TRBV5-1 to TRBJ1-1; no clear D gene. Trimming pared 0 bases from V and 3 bases from J, leaving 12 bases between. The CDR3 covers 15 residues. CDR1 is SGHRS, CDR2 YFSETQ, per germline.